This T cell receptor (beta chain) was captured in a study of cytomegalovirus exposure and HLA in healthy donors. The study, taken as a whole, reports: TCR beta V segments were, for the most part, productive about 87% or about 30% of the time in an earlier analysis. Several V segments, TRBV6-2 and TRBV6-3 among them, could not be told apart and were dropped. Researchers reported from a later analysis that most CMV-associated TCR beta chains appeared HLA-restricted.

Among the donors, all were healthy bone marrow donors. PCR amplification relied on 60 Vbeta primers (plus 13 Jbeta primers). The protocol was immunoSEQ multiplex PCR, while the TCRdb copy is restricted to in-frame clones and leaves out a portion. The table records tens of thousands of clones, roughly 63% of them present only once. This clone showed up just a few times. The antigen is unknown. Germline-derived CDR1 and CDR2 are MDHEN and SYDVKM. V was clipped by 6 bases and J by 2 bases; unmatched bases: 9. This CDR3 has 16 residues. Sequenced: PBMCs. This chain connects TRBV28 to TRBJ1-5, with 8 nucleotides matching TRBD1. This clonotype was sampled from a woman in her forties or fifties in good health and CMV-seropositive. CDR3 nucleotides: TGTGCCAGCAGACCTGACAGGGGAGGGGGCAATCAGCCCCAGCATTTT. The encoded protein is CASRPDRGGGNQPQHF.